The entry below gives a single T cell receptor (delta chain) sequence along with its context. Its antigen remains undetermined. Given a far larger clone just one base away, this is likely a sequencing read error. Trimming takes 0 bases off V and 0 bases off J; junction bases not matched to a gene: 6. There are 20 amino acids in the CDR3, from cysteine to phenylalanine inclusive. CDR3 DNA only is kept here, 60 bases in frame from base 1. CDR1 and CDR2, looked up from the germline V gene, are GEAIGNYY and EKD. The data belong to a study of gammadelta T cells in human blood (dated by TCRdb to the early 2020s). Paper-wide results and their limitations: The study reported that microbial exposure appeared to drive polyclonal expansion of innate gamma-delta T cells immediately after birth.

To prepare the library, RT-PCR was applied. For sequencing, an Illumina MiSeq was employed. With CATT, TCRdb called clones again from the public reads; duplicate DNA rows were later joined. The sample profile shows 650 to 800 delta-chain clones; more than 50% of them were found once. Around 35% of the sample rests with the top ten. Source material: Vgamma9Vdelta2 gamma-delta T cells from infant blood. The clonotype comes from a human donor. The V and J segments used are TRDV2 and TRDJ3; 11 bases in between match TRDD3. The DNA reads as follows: TGTGCCTGTGACACCGTAGAACTGGGGGATAGCTCCTGGGACACCCGACAGATGTTTTTC. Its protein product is CACDTVELGDSSWDTRQMFF.